A selection of T cell receptor beta chains follows, all from one sample in a study of regulatory T cells in long-lasting Graves disease. From the multiplex PCR reads, TCRdb called clonotypes with MiXCR, one entry per CDR3 protein. In the table there are roughly 360,000 distinct CDR3 sequences, about 10% of which are singletons. The sample was also reused in another study, on T cells in Graves' hyperthyroidism and ophthalmopathy.

Sequencing was performed on peripheral blood mononuclear cells (PBMCs), taken at new diagnosis, from a patient treated with antithyroid drugs. These receptors were obtained from a woman younger than 35 with Graves disease. The CDR3 runs from the conserved cysteine through the conserved F or W. The D gene is left open where the match is weak. Clone size is stated in some rows and not others, as once, few, many or a class when expanded.

D: NA; size: many; V: TRBV11-2; J: TRBJ2-5; DNA: TGTGCCAGCAGCTTTAGCGGCCCCTCGCGTGAGACCCAGTACTTC; CDR3: CASSFSGPSRETQYF
D: TRBD1; size: NA; V: TRBV19; J: TRBJ2-1; DNA: TGTGCCAGTAGTATGAGATGGGGACAGGGGGCTGGTGAGCAGTTCTTC; CDR3: CASSMRWGQGAGEQFF
D: TRBD2; size: many; V: TRBV12-3/TRBV12-4; J: TRBJ2-1; DNA: TGTGCCAGCAGGACTAGCGGGAGGCCCGGGGAGCAGTTCTTC; CDR3: CASRTSGRPGEQFF
D: NA; size: many; V: TRBV7-3; J: TRBJ2-3; DNA: TGTGCCAGCAGCTCCAATACAGGTGGCGGGGAGACGCAGTATTTT; CDR3: CASSSNTGGGETQYF
D: NA; size: NA; V: TRBV5-1; J: TRBJ1-1; DNA: TGCGCCAGCAGCCTCGGGTGGAACACTGAATCTTTCTTT; CDR3: CASSLGWNTESFF
D: NA; size: many; V: TRBV24-1; J: TRBJ2-4; DNA: TGTGCCACCAGTGATTTGCGTCGAGGAAACATTCAGTACTTC; CDR3: CATSDLRRGNIQYF
D: NA; size: many; V: TRBV7-9; J: TRBJ2-5; DNA: TGTGCCAGCAGCTTGGTTCAGGAGACCCAGTACTTC; CDR3: CASSLVQETQYF
D: NA; size: many; V: TRBV18; J: TRBJ2-3; DNA: TGTGCCAGCTCACCATGGGTCCAGAACACAGATACGCAGTATTTT; CDR3: CASSPWVQNTDTQYF
D: NA; size: NA; V: TRBV4-3; J: TRBJ1-2; DNA: TGCGCCAGCAGCCAAGATCGGCGGGCAGGCGAATATGGCTACACCTTC; CDR3: CASSQDRRAGEYGYTF
D: TRBD1; size: few; V: TRBV12-3/TRBV12-4; J: TRBJ2-5; DNA: TGTGCCAGCATTTCTGCGACGAGGACAGGGGAGGAGACCCAGTACTTC; CDR3: CASISATRTGEETQYF
D: TRBD1; size: NA; V: TRBV5-5; J: TRBJ2-2; DNA: TGTGCCAGCAGCTCGACAGGGTACAGGGTAGGAGGCACCGGGGAGCTGTTTTTT; CDR3: CASSSTGYRVGGTGELFF
D: TRBD2; size: large; V: TRBV20-1; J: TRBJ2-7; DNA: TGCAGTGCTATCCCCCCTTTGCTAGCGGGCAGGGGCGAGCAGTACTTC; CDR3: CSAIPPLLAGRGEQYF
D: NA; size: many; V: TRBV27; J: TRBJ1-2; DNA: TGTGCCAGCAGCGGAGGGCACTACTATGGCTACACCTTC; CDR3: CASSGGHYYGYTF
D: NA; size: many; V: TRBV15; J: TRBJ2-7; DNA: TGTGCCACCGGCCGGGGGGCTGGGGCTACCTACGAGCAGTACTTC; CDR3: CATGRGAGATYEQYF
D: NA; size: many; V: TRBV28; J: TRBJ1-5; DNA: TGTGCCAGCAGCCCCGGGTCCTATACTAATCAGCCCCAGCATTTT; CDR3: CASSPGSYTNQPQHF
D: TRBD1; size: many; V: TRBV30; J: TRBJ1-5; DNA: TGTGCCTGGAGTGGCGGGACAGTGAGCAATCAGCCCCAGCATTTT; CDR3: CAWSGGTVSNQPQHF
D: NA; size: many; V: TRBV11-1; J: TRBJ2-3; DNA: TGTGCCAGCAGCCGACAGGGAGGCATCGCGGATACGCAGTATTTT; CDR3: CASSRQGGIADTQYF
D: NA; size: many; V: TRBV28; J: TRBJ2-5; DNA: TGTGCCAGCAGTTTGAAGTCCACACTCCAAGAGACCCAGTACTTC; CDR3: CASSLKSTLQETQYF
D: NA; size: few; V: TRBV6-2/TRBV6-3; J: TRBJ1-3; DNA: TGTGCCAGCAGTTACTCGCGGGGGAGTGCTGGAAACACCATATATTTT; CDR3: CASSYSRGSAGNTIYF
D: NA; size: NA; V: TRBV15; J: TRBJ1-1; DNA: TGTGCCACCAGCCCCCAGGACGGGACGGGTTACGGAGCTTTCTTT; CDR3: CATSPQDGTGYGAFF
D: NA; size: many; V: TRBV6-5; J: TRBJ1-6; DNA: TGTGCCAGCAGTTTACAGGCCCGGGATTCACCCCTCCACTTT; CDR3: CASSLQARDSPLHF
D: NA; size: many; V: TRBV19; J: TRBJ1-1; DNA: TGTGCCAGTAGTATACGCGGGCAGGGTCTCATGAACACTGAAGCTTTCTTT; CDR3: CASSIRGQGLMNTEAFF
D: NA; size: many; V: TRBV20-1; J: TRBJ2-1; DNA: TGCAGCCGTATCTCCTACAATGAGCAGTTCTTC; CDR3: CSRISYNEQFF
D: TRBD1; size: many; V: TRBV18; J: TRBJ1-2; DNA: TGTGCCAGCTCACCCGGACAGGGCACTAACTATGGCTACACCTTC; CDR3: CASSPGQGTNYGYTF
D: NA; size: NA; V: TRBV29-1; J: TRBJ1-2; DNA: TGCAGCGTTGATTCGAGGGAAGAGCGCACCTTC; CDR3: CSVDSREERTF
D: NA; size: few; V: TRBV20-1; J: TRBJ1-2; DNA: TGCAGTGCCAAATTGAAGGGGTTTTATGGCTACACCTTC; CDR3: CSAKLKGFYGYTF
D: NA; size: many; V: TRBV12-3/TRBV12-4; J: TRBJ2-5; DNA: TGTGCCAGCAGTCGATGGGAAGGGGCCCAGTACTTC; CDR3: CASSRWEGAQYF
D: TRBD1; size: many; V: TRBV11-1; J: TRBJ2-1; DNA: TGTGCCAGCAGCTCCGGACAGGGGGGGCAGTTCTTC; CDR3: CASSSGQGGQFF
D: NA; size: NA; V: TRBV7-2; J: TRBJ2-3; DNA: TGTGCCAGCAGCTTCGACAGGACCTTCGGCACAGATACGCAGTATTTT; CDR3: CASSFDRTFGTDTQYF
D: TRBD2; size: many; V: TRBV7-2; J: TRBJ2-3; DNA: TGTGCCAGCATCCAGGGTAGCGGGGCCACCTCCACAGATACGCAGTATTTT; CDR3: CASIQGSGATSTDTQYF
D: NA; size: many; V: TRBV29-1; J: TRBJ1-1; DNA: TGCAGCGTTGAGGACAGCCGAGAAGCTTTCTTT; CDR3: CSVEDSREAFF
D: TRBD1; size: NA; V: TRBV20-1; J: TRBJ1-2; DNA: TGCAGTGCTTCAGGGGGCAGCGGCTATGGCTACACCTTC; CDR3: CSASGGSGYGYTF
D: TRBD1; size: NA; V: TRBV20-1; J: TRBJ2-7; DNA: TGCAGTGCTACCCGGAGACAGGGGTACAACGAGCAGTACTTC; CDR3: CSATRRQGYNEQYF
D: NA; size: NA; V: TRBV6-2/TRBV6-3; J: TRBJ1-2; DNA: TGTGCCAGCAGTTACATCGCGGGAAACTATGGCTACACCTTC; CDR3: CASSYIAGNYGYTF
D: NA; size: few; V: TRBV7-7; J: TRBJ2-3; DNA: TGTGCTAGCAGCTCAGAAGTCACAGATACGCAGTATTTT; CDR3: CASSSEVTDTQYF
D: NA; size: NA; V: TRBV7-9; J: TRBJ2-5; DNA: TGTGCCAGCAGCTTAGACTCGTACAGTAAATACCAAGAGACCCAGTACTTC; CDR3: CASSLDSYSKYQETQYF
D: NA; size: many; V: TRBV28; J: TRBJ1-1; DNA: TGTGCCAGCCTGGGGGGGGGGGTTATGAACACTGAAGCTTTCTTT; CDR3: CASLGGGVMNTEAFF
D: NA; size: many; V: TRBV7-9; J: TRBJ1-2; DNA: TGTGCCAGCAGCAAGGACGAATCTATATTGCGGGGCTACACCTTC; CDR3: CASSKDESILRGYTF
D: NA; size: NA; V: TRBV11-1; J: TRBJ1-2; DNA: TGTGCCAGCAGCTTAGAGTTTAACTATGGCTACACCTTC; CDR3: CASSLEFNYGYTF
D: NA; size: many; V: TRBV25-1; J: TRBJ2-5; DNA: TGTGCCAGCAGTCAAGAGCGAGAGACCCAGTACTTC; CDR3: CASSQERETQYF
D: NA; size: many; V: TRBV20-1; J: TRBJ1-1; DNA: TGCAGTGCTACCCCGGGCGGGAGGGCCCCTGGAGCTTTCTTT; CDR3: CSATPGGRAPGAFF
D: NA; size: many; V: TRBV7-9; J: TRBJ1-5; DNA: TGTGCCAGCAGCTTAGCAGGGCGACAGCCCCAGCATTTT; CDR3: CASSLAGRQPQHF
D: NA; size: few; V: TRBV5-1; J: TRBJ1-1; DNA: TGCGCCAGCAGCCTCGGTAGGCTCCTGTCGAATAACACTGAAGCTTTCTTT; CDR3: CASSLGRLLSNNTEAFF
D: NA; size: many; V: TRBV20-1; J: TRBJ2-2; DNA: TGCAGTGCTAGATCCAGACGTAAAGCGAACACCGGGGAGCTGTTTTTT; CDR3: CSARSRRKANTGELFF
D: TRBD1; size: NA; V: TRBV5-6; J: TRBJ1-4; DNA: TGTGCCAGCAGCCCACGACAGGGGAGAAAACTGTTTTTT; CDR3: CASSPRQGRKLFF
D: NA; size: many; V: TRBV5-1; J: TRBJ1-2; DNA: TGCGCCAGCAGCCGGGAGGGGGGCTACACCTTC; CDR3: CASSREGGYTF
D: TRBD2; size: many; V: TRBV28; J: TRBJ2-3; DNA: TGTGCCAGCAGTTTTGTGGGACTAGCGGGGGGGCAGCAAGATACGCAGTATTTT; CDR3: CASSFVGLAGGQQDTQYF
D: NA; size: many; V: TRBV29-1; J: TRBJ2-7; DNA: TGCAGCGTTGGGCTAGTACTCAACGAGCAGTACTTC; CDR3: CSVGLVLNEQYF
D: NA; size: many; V: TRBV13; J: TRBJ2-7; DNA: TGTGCCAGCAGCTTACAGGGAATCTACGAGCAGTACTTC; CDR3: CASSLQGIYEQYF
D: NA; size: many; V: TRBV9; J: TRBJ1-2; DNA: TGTGCCAGCAGCCTAGCGGACAGTTCCTATGGCTACACCTTC; CDR3: CASSLADSSYGYTF
D: TRBD2; size: many; V: TRBV20-1; J: TRBJ2-3; DNA: TGCAGTGCTAGAGTGGGGGGGTTGGATACGCAGTATTTT; CDR3: CSARVGGLDTQYF
D: NA; size: NA; V: TRBV7-9; J: TRBJ2-3; DNA: TGTGCCAGCAGCTTATCGCGCTGGATGGCGCAGTATTTT; CDR3: CASSLSRWMAQYF
D: NA; size: few; V: TRBV6-1; J: TRBJ2-2; DNA: TGTGCCAGCAGCAGGGACTGGACGAACACCGGGGAGCTGTTTTTT; CDR3: CASSRDWTNTGELFF